Presented here are 13 T cell receptor beta chains from one specimen sequenced in a study of CD8 T cells in ankylosing spondylitis. TCRdb recomputed calls from the 5' RACE reads with MiXCR, one row per CDR3 protein. The data hold 300,000 to 350,000 distinct CDR3 sequences, with 14% to 15% observed a single time. Source material: blood, either unsorted or a sorted T cell fraction (not recorded which). The receptor source for this set is a male donor with ankylosing spondylitis or in good health (not recorded which).

The V gene is TRBV15, the J gene TRBJ2-5; perhaps TRBD1 as D (6 bases). V gave up 5 bases and J gave up 9 bases, with 10 bases separating them. Germline V gene lookup returns CDR1 LNHNV and CDR2 YYDKDF (reference sequence). The CDR3 spans 11 residues. Here the CDR3 DNA reads TGTGCCACCAGCGTGCAGGGGCCCCAGTACTTC. It yields the protein CATSVQGPQYF.

This clonotype was detected only a few times. The gene calls are TRBV5-1 and TRBJ2-3; 10 nucleotides agree with TRBD1. Germline V gives CDR1 SGHRS, CDR2 YFSETQ. J gave up 4 bases and V 3 bases, and 2 bases lay outside the gene matches. The CDR3 contains 14 residues. Written as DNA, the CDR3 is TGCGCCAGCAGCTGGGGGACAGGGGCAGATACGCAGTATTTT. Its protein product is CASSWGTGADTQYF.

This chain joins TRBV30 and TRBJ2-5; D is ambiguous. CDR1 GTSNPN and CDR2 SVGIG come from the germline V gene (reference sequence). This CDR3 has 13 amino acids. V gave up 2 bases and J gave up 5 bases, with 12 bases separating them. CDR3: CAWSPRPFETQYF. CDR3 nucleotide sequence: TGTGCCTGGAGTCCCCGGCCCTTCGAGACCCAGTACTTC. Filled out from reference TRBV30 and TRBJ2-5, the complete variable domain reads SQTIHQWPATLVQPVGSPLSLECTVEGTSNPNLYWYRQAAGRGLQLLFYSVGIGQISSEVPQNLSASRPQDRQFILSSKKLLLSDSGFYLCAWSPRPFETQYFGPGTRLLVL.

The sample holds many counts of this clonotype. The chain joins TRBV7-2 to TRBJ1-2; D might be TRBD1 (6 bases). V lost 1 base, J lost 6 bases, and 9 bases lay in between. Germline lookup yields CDR1 SGHTA and CDR2 FQGNSA. The length of the CDR3 is 13 residues. The CDR3 sequence: CASSLEGGNGYTF. The CDR3 DNA follows: TGTGCCAGCAGCTTAGAGGGGGGAAATGGCTACACCTTC.

This clonotype was detected ten times or more. The chain is built from TRBV29-1 and TRBJ2-7, with D perhaps matching TRBD2 (5 bases). V was pared by 2 bases and J by 1 base, with 9 bases between. Looked up from germline, CDR1 is SQVTM and CDR2 is ANQGSEA. The CDR3 totals 13 residues. CDR3 nucleotide sequence: TGCAGCGTTGAAAGCGGTAATTCCTACGAGCAGTACTTC. It encodes CSVESGNSYEQYF.

In its sample, this clonotype was seen a few times. The gene calls are TRBV5-1 and TRBJ2-6; D is uncertain. CDR3 length: 15 amino acids. The V gene lost 2 bases and the J gene lost 0 bases, with 6 bases spanning the gap. The V gene's germline CDR1 is SGHRS and CDR2 YFSETQ. The CDR3, as DNA: TGCGCCAGCAGCTTCAAAAGCTCTGGGGCCAACGTCCTGACTTTC. Protein product: CASSFKSSGANVLTF.

V usage is TRBV12-3 or TRBV12-4 and J usage is TRBJ2-2; TRBD2 agrees at 10 bases. The CDR3 is 16 residues long. V trimming: 3 bases; J trimming: 4 bases; junction bases outside the gene matches: 5. The CDR3 loop is CASSFPAGGSTGELFF. The CDR3 DNA reads as TGTGCCAGCAGTTTCCCAGCGGGAGGGAGCACCGGGGAGCTGTTTTTT.

This clonotype was seen more than once but under ten times. The V gene is TRBV19, the J gene TRBJ1-5; D uncertain. Between the trimmed V and J ends, which lost 3 bases and 0 bases, there was a span of 6 bases. The CDR3 extends over 14 amino acids. Germline V gene data show CDR1 as LNHDA and CDR2 as SQIVND (reference sequence). The CDR3 is CASSIGGSNQPQHF. The CDR3 nucleotides read TGTGCCAGTAGTATTGGCGGTAGCAATCAGCCCCAGCATTTT.

This chain links TRBV5-1 with TRBJ2-1; TRBD2 is a possible D gene (5 bases). Trimming removed 9 bases from V and 2 bases from J, with 15 bases in between. The germline CDR1 and CDR2 sequences are SGHRS and YFSETQ. CDR3 length: 14 amino acids. CDR3 loop: CAIEEVGTYNEQFF. The CDR3 nucleotides read TGCGCCATCGAGGAGGTTGGTACCTACAATGAGCAGTTCTTC.

This clonotype was recorded a few times. The V call is TRBV2, the J call TRBJ1-6, with TRBD1 matching over 9 bases. With 4 bases clipped from V and 9 bases from J, the junction kept 4 bases outside the gene matches. CDR1 and CDR2 (germline): SNHLY, FYNNEI. CDR3 length: 14 amino acids. The CDR3 is CASSGDRVASPLHF. CDR3 nucleotide sequence: TGTGCCAGCAGTGGGGACAGGGTAGCTTCACCCCTCCACTTT. Filled out from reference TRBV2 and TRBJ1-6, the complete variable domain reads EPEVTQTPSHQVTQMGQEVILRCVPISNHLYFYWYRQILGQKVEFLVSFYNNEISEKSEIFDDQFSVERPDGSNFTLKIRSTKLEDSAMYFCASSGDRVASPLHFGNGTRLTVT.

This clonotype was seen many times. The CDR3 DNA is TGTGCCAGCAGCTTAATCTGGACAGGCCTTGGGGGCTACACCTTC. The encoded protein is CASSLIWTGLGGYTF. The J gene is TRBJ1-2, the V gene TRBV7-9; the match to TRBD1 covers 7 bases. This CDR3 contains 15 residues. Germline V gene data show CDR1 as SEHNR and CDR2 as FQNEAQ (reference sequence). With V trimmed by 2 bases and J by 8 bases, 11 bases remained unmatched.

The rearrangement joins TRBV12-3 or TRBV12-4 to TRBJ2-7; 8 bases line up with TRBD1. Unmatched junction bases numbered 6, after V lost 6 bases and J lost 2 bases. The CDR3 has 14 amino acids. The CDR3 sequence: CASSRQGYPYEQYF. For the CDR3, the DNA is TGTGCCAGCAGCCGACAGGGGTACCCCTACGAGCAGTACTTC.

The chain carries TRBV10-3 and TRBJ2-3; 8 bases are a match to TRBD1. Unmatched junction bases numbered 4, after V lost 7 bases and J lost 4 bases. This CDR3 has 13 residues. CDR1 and CDR2 from the germline V gene are ENHRY and SYGVKD. CDR3 sequence: CAITATGADTQYF. The CDR3 DNA sequence: TGTGCCATCACCGCGACAGGGGCAGATACGCAGTATTTT.